A single sample gave rise to the 26 T cell receptor beta chains below, sequenced in a study of blood T cell repertoires in COVID-19 (dated by TCRdb to the early 2020s). Library creation used the immunoSEQ multiplex PCR assay. TCRdb mirrors the immuneACCESS table, restricted to in-frame sequences. Some clones are absent from its copies; in checked studies, under half trace to an unresolved V gene, and the reason for the others is unknown. In this sample the table shows 110,000 or so clones, 70% to 90% of which occur a single time. The ten largest clones capture under 9% of the sample. The sample was peripheral blood. All receptors derive from a woman in her 70s who had recovered from COVID-19.

The V gene is TRBV27, the J gene TRBJ2-7, with 8 positions matching TRBD1. CDR1 and CDR2 from the germline V gene are MNHEY and SMNVEV (reference sequence). V lost 6 bases to trimming and J lost 4 bases; unmatched junction nucleotides: 5. CDR3 size: 13 residues. Here the CDR3 reads CASRRQGSYEQYF. The CDR3 coding sequence is TGTGCCAGCAGGCGACAGGGGAGTTACGAGCAGTACTTC.

The chain employs TRBV5-1 and TRBJ2-3, with D tentatively TRBD2 (5 bases). Looked up from germline, CDR1 is SGHRS and CDR2 is YFSETQ. Trimming cost V 6 bases and J 3 bases, with 20 bases left between them. The CDR3 length is 16 residues. The CDR3 reads CASTPVGEWETDTQYF. Written as DNA, the CDR3 is TGCGCCAGCACCCCGGTTGGGGAGTGGGAGACAGATACGCAGTATTTT.

This chain joins TRBV7-3 and TRBJ2-3; D is perhaps TRBD2 (6 bases). The CDR3 is 14 amino acids. Between the trimmed V and J ends, which lost 3 bases and 4 bases, there was a span of 11 bases. The germline gives CDR1 SGHTA, CDR2 FQGTGA. This CDR3 is CASSFGAGSDTQYF. DNA of the CDR3: TGTGCCAGCAGCTTCGGGGCGGGATCAGATACGCAGTATTTT. Supplemented by reference TRBV7-3 and TRBJ2-3, the full variable domain reads GAGVSQTPSNKVTEKGKYVELRCDPISGHTALYWYRQSLGQGPEFLIYFQGTGAADDSGLPNDRFFAVRPEGSVSTLKIQRTERGDSAVYLCASSFGAGSDTQYFGPGTRLTVL.

The rearrangement joins TRBV11-3 to TRBJ2-2; D is uncertain. Germline V CDR1 and CDR2: SGHNT, YENEEA. With 1 base removed from V and 6 bases from J, the gap between germline ends came to 6 bases. There are 13 residues in the CDR3. The CDR3 sequence: CASSLASAGELFF. The CDR3 bases are TGTGCCAGCAGCTTAGCTTCCGCCGGGGAGCTGTTTTTT. The full variable domain, in which reference TRBV11-3 and TRBJ2-2 provide the parts outside the CDR3, is EAGVVQSPRYKIIEKKQPVAFWCNPISGHNTLYWYLQNLGQGPELLIRYENEEAVDDSQLPKDRFSAERLKGVDSTLKIQPAELGDSAVYLCASSLASAGELFFGEGSRLTVL.

The chain recombines TRBV11-2 with TRBJ2-7, with D uncertain. CDR1 and CDR2 from the germline V gene are SGHAT and FQNNGV. The V end lost 2 bases, the J end lost 2 bases, and 7 bases lay between the germline ends. This CDR3 has 13 residues. The CDR3 region is CASSLYIPYEQYF. The DNA for the CDR3 is TGTGCCAGCAGCTTATATATTCCCTACGAGCAGTACTTC.

J is TRBJ2-3 and V is TRBV5-6, with D possibly matching TRBD1 (6 bases). This CDR3 has 15 residues. Germline lookup yields CDR1 SGHDT and CDR2 YYEEEE. The V end lost 1 base, the J end lost 9 bases, and 18 bases lay between the germline ends. The CDR3 is CASSLPGQNRGTQYF. The CDR3 DNA is TGTGCCAGCAGCTTGCCGGGACAAAACCGGGGAACGCAGTATTTT.

V is TRBV7-9 and J is TRBJ1-5; 9 bases match TRBD1. Trimming took 3 bases from V and 6 from J; bases not matched to a gene: 6. Germline assignment: CDR1 SEHNR and CDR2 FQNEAQ (reference sequence). CDR3 length equals 15 residues. CDR3 residues: CASSLGQGVAQPQHF. CDR3 nucleotide sequence: TGTGCCAGCAGCTTGGGACAGGGAGTCGCTCAGCCCCAGCATTTT.

The gene calls are TRBV18 and TRBJ2-7; D may be TRBD2 (5 bases). The CDR3 runs to 12 residues. The ends were cut back, 6 bases at V and 4 bases at J, with 10 bases in the middle. CDR1 and CDR2 from the germline V gene are KGHSH and LQKENI. CDR3 nucleotide sequence: TGTGCCAGCTCCCCGGAGCGGTACGAGCAGTACTTC. This codes for CASSPERYEQYF.

The rearrangement links TRBV7-3 to TRBJ1-1; D not resolved. V was cut by 6 bases and J by 4 bases, with 12 bases left in between. The CDR3 loop spans 13 amino acids. Germline CDR1 and CDR2: SGHTA and FQGTGA. This chain's CDR3 is CASSTREGTEAFF. CDR3 DNA: TGTGCCAGCAGTACACGTGAGGGCACTGAAGCTTTCTTT.

The table lists this clone with a few counts. The chain links TRBV18 to TRBJ2-1, with 7 bases aligning to TRBD2. After removal of 6 bases from V and 5 bases from J, the junction contained 10 bases not matched to a gene. Germline lookup yields CDR1 KGHSH and CDR2 LQKENI. The CDR3 totals 15 residues. The CDR3 DNA follows: TGTGCCAGCTCCCTCTATAGGCTAGCGGACAATGAGCAGTTCTTC. Amino acids: CASSLYRLADNEQFF.

The genes are TRBV5-1 and TRBJ2-7; 7 bases line up with TRBD1. CDR1 SGHRS and CDR2 YFSETQ come from the germline V gene. The CDR3 runs 14 residues. J gave up 0 bases and V 2 bases, and 2 bases lay outside the gene matches. The CDR3 region has the DNA TGCGCCAGCAGCTTAGGGACAGACTCCTACGAGCAGTACTTC. Protein: CASSLGTDSYEQYF.

V and J are TRBV19 and TRBJ2-7; TRBD2 is a possible D gene (5 bases). CDR1 and CDR2 (germline): LNHDA, SQIVND (reference sequence). The CDR3 has 13 residues. Trimming shortened V by 1 base and J by 6 bases, and 10 bases separated the two germline ends. CDR3 in amino acids: CASSIGKAGEQYF. In DNA, the CDR3 is TGTGCCAGTAGTATAGGGAAGGCGGGCGAGCAGTACTTC.

The chain has TRBV4-3 and TRBJ1-3, with D possibly TRBD1 on 5 matching bases. V was cut by 2 bases and J by 1 base, with 6 bases left in between. CDR3 size: 14 residues. CDR1 LGHNA and CDR2 YSLEER come from the germline V gene. CDR3 protein: CASSQRGSGNTIYF. Written as DNA, the CDR3 is TGCGCCAGCAGCCAAAGGGGATCTGGAAACACCATATATTTT.

The CDR3 loop is CAWRPDRGGYGYTF. For the CDR3, the DNA is TGTGCCTGGAGACCTGACAGGGGAGGCTATGGCTACACCTTC. This chain joins TRBV30 and TRBJ1-2; TRBD1 matches at 8 bases. CDR1 GTSNPN and CDR2 SVGIG come from the germline V gene (reference sequence). The CDR3 extends over 14 amino acids. Trimming took 3 bases from V and 4 from J; bases not matched to a gene: 7.

This sequence joins TRBV9 and TRBJ1-1; D gene uncertain. Germline-derived CDR1 and CDR2 are SGDLS and YYNGEE. CDR3 length equals 14 residues. V lost 4 bases and J 3 bases, leaving 13 bases between the germline ends. The CDR3 nucleotides are TGTGCCAGCAGCCCGCGAGGGAGTCACACTGAAGCTTTCTTT. Translated: CASSPRGSHTEAFF.

This chain connects TRBV7-3 to TRBJ2-3; TRBD2 might be the D (6 bases). Germline V gene data show CDR1 as SGHTA and CDR2 as FQGTGA. The V and J ends lost 0 bases and 6 bases respectively, with 16 bases between them. This CDR3 has 16 residues. CDR3 nucleotide sequence: TGTGCCAGCAGCTTAACCAAACTAGCCGGCGGCGATACGCAGTATTTT. Its translation: CASSLTKLAGGDTQYF.

CDR3 coding DNA: TGCGCCAGCAGCTTGGGCGGGAGTACCACAGATACGCAGTATTTT. Protein sequence: CASSLGGSTTDTQYF. V usage is TRBV5-1 and J usage is TRBJ2-3; TRBD2 agrees at 7 bases. Per germline, CDR1 SGHRS and CDR2 YFSETQ. This CDR3 has 15 amino acids. V lost 0 bases to trimming and J lost 2 bases; unmatched junction nucleotides: 3.

This chain connects TRBV7-2 to TRBJ2-5; D not certain. CDR3 length: 13 amino acids. Trimming took 4 bases from V and 2 from J, leaving 8 bases between them. In germline, CDR1 is SGHTA, CDR2 FQGNSA. The CDR3 DNA reads TGTGCCAGCAGCTCCCTGCGGCAAGAGACCCAGTACTTC. It translates to CASSSLRQETQYF.

This rearrangement joins TRBV28 to TRBJ2-7, with 13 bases lining up with TRBD2. This CDR3 has 15 residues. From germline, CDR1 is MDHEN and CDR2 SYDVKM. Trimming at V came to 2 bases and at J to 3 bases, leaving 1 base not matched to a gene. This chain's CDR3 is CASSLGTSGNYEQYF. The CDR3 DNA reads as TGTGCCAGCAGTTTAGGGACTAGCGGGAACTACGAGCAGTACTTC. Full variable domain (remainder filled in from reference TRBV28 and TRBJ2-7): DVKVTQSSRYLVKRTGEKVFLECVQDMDHENMFWYRQDPGLGLRLIYFSYDVKMKEKGDIPEGYSVSREKKERFSLILESASTNQTSMYLCASSLGTSGNYEQYFGPGTRLTVT.

This chain links TRBV7-2 with TRBJ2-3; a weak D match, TRBD2 (6 bases). The CDR3 has 13 residues. The germline gives CDR1 SGHTA, CDR2 FQGNSA. Trimming shortened V by 5 bases and J by 6 bases, and 12 bases separated the two germline ends. CDR3 region: CASSLNGGDTQYF. The CDR3 DNA sequence: TGTGCCAGCAGCCTCAATGGGGGGGATACGCAGTATTTT.

This clone was seen a few times. DNA for the CDR3: TGCAGCGTGTACAGGCCAAGCTCACGCTATGGCTACACCTTC. Translated: CSVYRPSSRYGYTF. The chain carries TRBV29-1 and TRBJ1-2; TRBD1 might be the D (5 bases). V was clipped by 6 bases and J by 4 bases, with 18 bases between them. This CDR3 is 14 amino acids long. Germline assignment: CDR1 SQVTM and CDR2 ANQGSEA.

The V and J genes are TRBV12-3 or TRBV12-4 and TRBJ2-2; 7 bases agree with TRBD2. Unmatched junction bases numbered 1, after V lost 3 bases and J lost 6 bases. The CDR3 totals 13 residues. The CDR3 spells CASSFAGAGELFF. As DNA, the CDR3 is TGTGCCAGCAGTTTTGCGGGGGCCGGGGAGCTGTTTTTT.

As concerns this clone: Germline and junction disagree at one end, which may indicate a read error. The chain has TRBV14 and TRBJ2-5; tentatively, D is TRBD1 (5 bases). Germline CDR1 and CDR2: SGHDN and FVKESK. The CDR3 is 11 amino acids. CDR3 nucleotide sequence: TGTGCCAGCAGCCAAGCGAGACAGCTTAACTTC. Protein: CASSQARQLNF. The variable domain in full, with the rest retrieved from reference TRBV14 and TRBJ2-5, is EAGVTQFPSHSVIEKGQTVTLRCDPISGHDNLYWYRRVMGKEIKFLLHFVKESKQDESGMPNNRFLAERTGGTYSTLKVQPAELEDSGVYFCASSQARQLNFGPGTRLLVL.

This sequence joins TRBV19 and TRBJ2-5; D ambiguous. Looked up from germline, CDR1 is LNHDA and CDR2 is SQIVND (reference sequence). The V end lost 0 bases, the J end lost 5 bases, and 4 bases lay between the germline ends. The CDR3 has 12 residues. The CDR3: CASSIERETQYF. The CDR3 region has the DNA TGTGCCAGTAGTATAGAACGGGAGACCCAGTACTTC.

The gene calls are TRBV2 and TRBJ1-1; a weak D match, TRBD1 (5 bases). Germline V gene data show CDR1 as SNHLY and CDR2 as FYNNEI. V gave up 4 bases and J gave up 6 bases, with 21 bases separating them. CDR3 length: 16 amino acids. The CDR3 protein is CASSAQLPVSGAEAFF. CDR3 DNA sequence: TGTGCCAGCAGTGCCCAGCTCCCCGTCTCGGGGGCTGAAGCTTTCTTT.

This chain links TRBV9 with TRBJ1-3, with TRBD1 matching over 7 bases. V lost 3 bases and J lost 0; bases outside the gene matches: 9. This CDR3 contains 17 residues. CDR1 is SGDLS and CDR2 is YYNGEE in the germline V gene. The CDR3 spells CASSGGVGGGSGNTIYF. In DNA form, the CDR3 reads TGTGCCAGCAGCGGAGGAGTAGGGGGCGGCTCTGGAAACACCATATATTTT.